These 24 T cell receptor beta chains share one sample of origin, sequenced in a study of IL-17A CD8 T cells in psoriatic arthritis synovium. Actively inflamed joints of psoriatic arthritis patients supplied the aspirated synovial fluid. Method: immunoSEQ multiplex PCR; TCRdb's copy keeps in-frame clones and lacks some. The repertoire holds roughly 2,100 clones, with 65% to 80% as singletons. The sample was memory CD8+ T cells from synovial fluid. Subset noted: bulk memory CD8+ T cells (CD45RA-CD27+/- and CD45RA+CD27-). Receptor source: a human donor with psoriatic arthritis.

To note about this clone: At one of its ends the junction is not consistent with the germline gene, which may arise from a read error. The chain uses TRBV9 and TRBJ1-1, with 7 bases matching TRBD1. The CDR3 loop spans 14 amino acids. CDR1 and CDR2 from the germline V gene are SGDLS and YYNGEE. The CDR3 nucleotides are TGTGTCAGCAGCGCGTGGACAGGGAACACTGAAGCTTTCTTT. It yields the protein CVSSAWTGNTEAFF.

The chain joins TRBV7-8 to TRBJ2-1; the D gene is possibly TRBD2 (6 bases). The CDR3 is made up of 15 amino acids. V lost 4 bases and J lost 6, with 16 bases in between. Germline V lookup: CDR1 SGHVS, CDR2 FQNEAQ. CDR3 sequence (DNA): TGTGCCAGCAGCTACTTGTCGGGAGCTGGCAATGAGCAGTTCTTC. The encoded protein is CASSYLSGAGNEQFF.

The chain is built from TRBV15 and TRBJ2-2; 9 bases line up with TRBD2. J was trimmed by 6 bases and V by 1 base; bases with no gene match: 3. CDR1 is LNHNV, CDR2 YYDKDF, per germline (reference sequence). The CDR3 is 15 amino acids. CDR3 coding DNA: TGTGCCACCAGCAGAGGGGCGGGAGGGCCCGGGGAGCTGTTTTTT. Translated, it gives CATSRGAGGPGELFF.

This clone was recorded a few times. V and J are TRBV6-6 and TRBJ1-2; possibly TRBD1 for D (5 bases). CDR1 and CDR2 (germline): MNHNY, SVGAGI (reference sequence). There are 12 residues in the CDR3. Here the CDR3 DNA reads TGTCAAGTCGGGGGAACGTTCTATGGCTACACCTTC. This gives the protein CQVGGTFYGYTF.

The chain couples TRBV5-7 to TRBJ2-2; no clear D gene. TRBV5-7 is treated as an ORF (open reading frame) with a function not yet certain. The CDR3 loop spans 12 amino acids. Trimming shortened V by 2 bases and J by 7 bases, and 6 bases separated the two germline ends. The DNA for the CDR3 is TGTGCCAGCAGCTTTTATGACGGGGAGCTGTTTTTT. This translates into CASSFYDGELFF.

This clone appeared a few times. The rearrangement links TRBV4-3 to TRBJ1-5; maybe TRBD1 (5 bases). V was pared by 0 bases and J by 6 bases, with 12 bases between. Germline V CDR1 and CDR2: LGHNA, YSLEER. This CDR3 has 15 residues. The CDR3 reads CASSQDRGASQPQHF. In DNA, the CDR3 is TGCGCCAGCAGCCAAGATCGAGGGGCCTCTCAGCCCCAGCATTTT.

This clone was seen just once. The rearrangement links TRBV6-4 to TRBJ2-1; TRBD1 might be the D (6 bases). The CDR3 is made up of 14 amino acids. CDR1 is MRHNA and CDR2 is SNTAGT in the germline V gene. The V end lost 0 bases, the J end lost 5 bases, and 8 bases lay between the germline ends. CDR3: CASSDSTGHNEQFF. The CDR3 nucleotides read TGTGCCAGCAGTGACTCGACAGGCCACAATGAGCAGTTCTTC.

V usage is TRBV5-7 and J usage is TRBJ2-7, with a possible D match to TRBD1 (6 bases). TRBV5-7 is an ORF; its function is uncertain. CDR3 length: 13 amino acids. V dropped 4 bases and J dropped 3 bases, with 11 bases sitting between them. The CDR3 region has the DNA TGTGCCAGCAGCGCCGGGACATACTACGAGCAGTACTTC. Its protein is CASSAGTYYEQYF.

V gene TRBV5-4 combines with J gene TRBJ1-1, with no clear D. The CDR3 spans 15 residues. Germline loops: CDR1 SGHNT, CDR2 YYREEE (reference sequence). V lost 4 bases and J 1 base, leaving 14 bases between the germline ends. CDR3 region: CASSPDLLENTEAFF. Written as DNA, the CDR3 is TGTGCCAGCAGCCCAGATCTTCTCGAGAACACTGAAGCTTTCTTT.

The chain employs TRBV6-4 and TRBJ2-3, with TRBD1 as a possible D gene (6 bases). The CDR3 has 13 amino acids. CDR1 and CDR2 from the germline V gene are MRHNA and SNTAGT. V shed 6 bases and J shed 4 bases, with 11 bases lying between them. CDR3 nucleotide sequence: TGTGCCAGCAGCCGGACAGCGTCAGATACGCAGTATTTT. It is translated as CASSRTASDTQYF.

This clone has just one count. The chain carries TRBV5-6 and TRBJ2-7; no clear D. Trimming stripped 4 bases from V and 6 bases from J, with 17 bases between. CDR3 length: 14 residues. The germline CDR1 and CDR2 sequences are SGHDT and YYEEEE. The CDR3 DNA reads as TGTGCCAGCAGCCTGGGTTTTGGACGTATCGAGCAGTACTTC. Residues: CASSLGFGRIEQYF.

The J gene is TRBJ1-4, the V gene TRBV18, with 7 bases lining up with TRBD1. Germline V gene sequence: CDR1 KGHSH, CDR2 LQKENI. The length of the CDR3 is 19 residues. The V segment lost 4 bases and the J segment 1 base; nucleotides outside the gene matches: 15. CDR3 region: CASSQEGAQTYGTNEKLFF. The DNA for the CDR3 is TGTGCCAGCTCACAGGAGGGGGCGCAGACGTATGGAACTAATGAAAAACTGTTTTTT.

The V and J genes are TRBV27 and TRBJ2-7; D gene unclear. The CDR3 runs 13 residues. The V gene lost 2 bases and the J gene lost 7 bases, with 12 bases spanning the gap. CDR1 is MNHEY, CDR2 SMNVEV, per germline (reference sequence). CDR3 in amino acids: CASSLTALREQYF. The CDR3 DNA follows: TGTGCCAGCAGTTTAACTGCACTACGAGAGCAGTACTTC.

This clone was detected a few times. The V call is TRBV15, the J call TRBJ2-1; TRBD2 matches 8 bases. Germline CDR1 reads LNHNV; CDR2 reads YYDKDF (reference sequence). CDR3 length: 15 residues. V dropped 5 bases and J dropped 0; count of bases not matched to a gene: 3. CDR3 residues: CATSLSGISYNEQFF. The CDR3 coding sequence is TGTGCCACCAGCCTTAGCGGGATCTCCTACAATGAGCAGTTCTTC.

V gene TRBV7-8 combines with J gene TRBJ2-5, with 7 nucleotides matching TRBD1. Per germline, CDR1 SGHVS and CDR2 FQNEAQ. This CDR3 contains 17 residues. The junction had 12 bases not matched to a gene; V was cut back by 1 base and J by 4 bases. In DNA form, the CDR3 reads TGTGCCAGCAGCTTAGTGGGCAGGGGGTGGTTGCGAGAGACCCAGTACTTC. Translated, it gives CASSLVGRGWLRETQYF.

V usage is TRBV6-1 and J usage is TRBJ2-1; possible D gene TRBD2, 6 bases. The CDR3 is 14 residues long. Germline lookup yields CDR1 MNHNS and CDR2 SASEGT. V lost 2 bases and J lost 5, with 10 bases in between. The CDR3 loop is CASSEREPHNEQFF. The CDR3, as DNA: TGTGCCAGCAGTGAACGGGAGCCCCACAATGAGCAGTTCTTC.

This clone came up a few times. CDR3 loop: CASSEASGRGTDTQYF. DNA of the CDR3: TGTGCCAGCAGTGAAGCGAGCGGGAGGGGGACAGATACGCAGTATTTT. V usage is TRBV6-1 and J usage is TRBJ2-3; 10 bases match TRBD2. V lost 0 bases and J lost 3; bases outside the gene matches: 3. CDR1 is MNHNS, CDR2 SASEGT, per germline. The CDR3 totals 16 residues.

This clone was seen a few times. The chain joins TRBV27 to TRBJ2-7; D is possibly TRBD2 (7 bases). CDR1 and CDR2 from the germline V gene are MNHEY and SMNVEV (reference sequence). V lost 6 bases, J lost 3 bases, and 24 bases lay in between. The CDR3 has 17 residues. The CDR3 spells CASSPTYREGAFYEQYF. The CDR3, as DNA: TGTGCCAGCAGCCCCACTTACAGGGAGGGTGCTTTCTACGAGCAGTACTTC.

The rearrangement links TRBV19 to TRBJ2-1; 12 bases align to TRBD2. Germline loops: CDR1 LNHDA, CDR2 SQIVND (reference sequence). The CDR3 is 17 residues long. J was trimmed by 9 bases and V by 5 bases; bases with no gene match: 14. The CDR3 loop is CASSAWTSGIHALEQFF. Written as DNA, the CDR3 is TGTGCCAGTAGTGCGTGGACTAGCGGGATCCACGCGCTTGAGCAGTTCTTC.

The J gene is TRBJ1-1, the V gene TRBV2; weak D call: TRBD1 (5 bases). Germline CDR1 is SNHLY and CDR2 is FYNNEI. The V and J ends lost 1 base and 0 bases respectively, with 15 bases between them. CDR3 length equals 17 residues. The CDR3 sequence is CASSEGGGLYLNTEAFF. Here the CDR3 DNA reads TGTGCCAGCAGTGAAGGCGGGGGACTCTACTTGAACACTGAAGCTTTCTTT. Drawing the rest from reference TRBV2 and TRBJ1-1, the complete variable domain is EPEVTQTPSHQVTQMGQEVILRCVPISNHLYFYWYRQILGQKVEFLVSFYNNEISEKSEIFDDQFSVERPDGSNFTLKIRSTKLEDSAMYFCASSEGGGLYLNTEAFFGQGTRLTVV.

CDR3 nucleotides: TGTGCCAGCAGTTTAAATGGATTAAGGTGGAACACTGAAGCTTTCTTT. The encoded protein is CASSLNGLRWNTEAFF. The rearrangement joins TRBV28 to TRBJ1-1; unclear D gene. With 2 bases removed from V and 1 base from J, the gap between germline ends came to 14 bases. CDR3 length: 16 residues. CDR1 is MDHEN, CDR2 SYDVKM, per germline.

The rearrangement links TRBV12-1 to TRBJ2-1; TRBD2, as called in the table, went unchecked against the DNA. TRBV12-1 is reported as a pseudogene. This CDR3 is built from 17 residues. The CDR3 region is CASSPRGGSTPYNEQFF. As DNA, the CDR3 is TGTGCCAGCAGCCCCCGGGGCGGGAGTACCCCCTACAATGAGCAGTTCTTC.

V usage is TRBV30 and J usage is TRBJ2-2; tentative D call: TRBD2 (7 bases). With 4 bases removed from V and 6 bases from J, the gap between germline ends came to 15 bases. Germline CDR1 is GTSNPN and CDR2 is SVGIG (reference sequence). The CDR3 runs 14 residues. The CDR3 protein is CAWTGGVGAGELFF. In DNA form, the CDR3 reads TGTGCCTGGACGGGGGGCGTAGGGGCCGGGGAGCTGTTTTTT.

The chain recombines TRBV10-2 with TRBJ2-3; possible D gene TRBD2, 6 bases. This CDR3 spans 15 amino acids. Germline CDR1 WSHSY, CDR2 SAAADI. V shed 6 bases and J shed 5 bases, with 18 bases lying between them. CDR3 protein: CASRDGPGEIDTQYF. The CDR3 coding sequence is TGCGCCAGCAGGGATGGACCGGGAGAGATAGATACGCAGTATTTT.